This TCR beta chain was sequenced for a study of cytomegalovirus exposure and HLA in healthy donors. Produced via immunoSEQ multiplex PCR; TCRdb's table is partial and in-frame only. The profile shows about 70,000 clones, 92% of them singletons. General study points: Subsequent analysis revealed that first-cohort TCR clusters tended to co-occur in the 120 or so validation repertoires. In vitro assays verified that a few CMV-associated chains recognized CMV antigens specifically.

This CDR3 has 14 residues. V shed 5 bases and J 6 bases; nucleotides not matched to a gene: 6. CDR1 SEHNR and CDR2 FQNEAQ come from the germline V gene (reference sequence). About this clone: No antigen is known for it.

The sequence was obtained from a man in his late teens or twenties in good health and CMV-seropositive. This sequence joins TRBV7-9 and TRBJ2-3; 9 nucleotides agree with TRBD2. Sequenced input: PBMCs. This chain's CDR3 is CASSISGSRDTQYF. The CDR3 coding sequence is TGTGCCAGCAGCATTAGCGGGAGTAGGGATACGCAGTATTTT.